These 21 T cell receptor beta chains share one sample of origin, sequenced in a study of blood T cell repertoires in COVID-19. Data came from immunoSEQ multiplex PCR; TCRdb stores just in-frame clones and leaves some out. The table lists about 330,000 clones, more than 85% of them singletons. The sequenced sample was PBMCs or T cells enriched from blood (not recorded which). Receptor source: a woman under 40 who had recovered from COVID-19.

The V call is TRBV2, the J call TRBJ1-2, with TRBD1 as a possible D gene (5 bases). Germline values: CDR1 SNHLY, CDR2 FYNNEI. This CDR3 region has 15 residues. Trimming removed 4 bases from V and 7 bases from J, with 19 bases in between. The CDR3 loop reads CASSVAAGESGGYTF. The CDR3 DNA reads as TGTGCCAGCAGTGTGGCGGCGGGGGAATCGGGTGGCTACACCTTC.

The gene calls are TRBV5-5 and TRBJ1-1, with D tentatively TRBD1 (6 bases). CDR1 is SGHKS, CDR2 YYEKEE, per germline (reference sequence). Between the trimmed V and J ends, which lost 4 bases and 1 base, there was a span of 11 bases. This CDR3 has 14 amino acids. The CDR3 protein is CASSPDSRNTEAFF. CDR3 DNA sequence: TGTGCCAGCAGCCCGGACAGTCGGAACACTGAAGCTTTCTTT.

For this clone: Other DNA sequences of this sample code for an identical CDR3. The chain employs TRBV3-1 (or the pseudogene TRBV3-2) and TRBJ1-4, with TRBD1 matching over 8 bases. Looked up from germline, CDR1 is LGHDT and CDR2 is YNNKEL (reference sequence). The CDR3 totals 15 residues. The junction had 3 bases not matched to a gene; V was cut back by 4 bases and J by 2 bases. For the CDR3, the DNA is TGTGCCAGCAGCCCAAACAGGGGGACTAATGAAAAACTGTTTTTT. Translation: CASSPNRGTNEKLFF.

This chain connects TRBV2 to TRBJ1-1; 7 bases match TRBD1. With V trimmed by 7 bases and J by 5 bases, 7 bases remained unmatched. Germline V gene sequence: CDR1 SNHLY, CDR2 FYNNEI. The CDR3 is 13 amino acids. Here the CDR3 reads CASNDRVGTEAFF. CDR3 coding DNA: TGTGCCAGCAACGACAGGGTGGGGACTGAAGCTTTCTTT.

On this clone itself: The same CDR3 also results from other DNA sequences found in this sample. CDR3: CASSSGSNYGYTF. In nucleotides, the CDR3 is TGTGCCAGCAGCTCGGGGTCTAACTATGGCTACACCTTC. V usage is TRBV28 and J usage is TRBJ1-2; D is unresolved. With 6 bases removed from V and 0 bases from J, the gap between germline ends came to 8 bases. The CDR3 is 13 residues long. Germline values: CDR1 MDHEN, CDR2 SYDVKM.

V is TRBV6-2 or TRBV6-3 and J is TRBJ2-5, with 15 bases lining up with TRBD2. J was trimmed by 4 bases and V by 4 bases; bases with no gene match: 10. The length of the CDR3 is 18 residues. CDR1 and CDR2 from the germline V gene are MNHEY and SVGEGT. The CDR3 coding sequence is TGTGCCAGCAGTTTGAGGGGACTAGCGGGGGGCCGCGGAGAGACCCAGTACTTC. It specifies CASSLRGLAGGRGETQYF.

The rearrangement links TRBV9 to TRBJ2-3; 11 bases are a match to TRBD2. V lost 0 bases and J lost 6; bases outside the gene matches: 3. The CDR3 has 15 residues. The germline CDR1 and CDR2 sequences are SGDLS and YYNGEE. CDR3 nucleotides: TGTGCCAGCAGCGTAGGACTAGCGGGGATGGATACGCAGTATTTT. It encodes CASSVGLAGMDTQYF.

This chain joins TRBV5-4 and TRBJ2-2; the match to TRBD1 covers 7 bases. This CDR3 is built from 16 residues. V lost 3 bases and J lost 4; bases outside the gene matches: 9. The germline V gene encodes CDR1 SGHNT and CDR2 YYREEE (reference sequence). The CDR3 loop is CASSSPGTVPTGELFF. The DNA for the CDR3 is TGTGCCAGCAGCTCCCCGGGGACAGTACCCACCGGGGAGCTGTTTTTT.

This sequence joins TRBV5-1 and TRBJ2-2; D possibly corresponds to TRBD2 (7 bases). There are 16 residues in the CDR3. V gave up 0 bases and J gave up 5 bases, with 14 bases separating them. Germline lookup yields CDR1 SGHRS and CDR2 YFSETQ. The CDR3: CASSLEVRGGTGELFF. For the CDR3, the DNA is TGCGCCAGCAGCTTGGAAGTCAGGGGAGGGACCGGGGAGCTGTTTTTT.

This clone has just one count. The rearrangement joins TRBV5-1 to TRBJ1-2; D unresolved. The CDR3 sequence is 14 residues long. The germline gives CDR1 SGHRS, CDR2 YFSETQ. Between the trimmed V and J ends, which lost 0 bases and 3 bases, there was a span of 9 bases. Here the CDR3 reads CASSLGSPDYGYTF. For the CDR3, the DNA is TGCGCCAGCAGCTTGGGGTCTCCAGACTATGGCTACACCTTC. The variable domain in full, with the rest retrieved from reference TRBV5-1 and TRBJ1-2, is KAGVTQTPRYLIKTRGQQVTLSCSPISGHRSVSWYQQTPGQGLQFLFEYFSETQRNKGNFPGRFSGRQFSNSRSEMNVSTLELGDSALYLCASSLGSPDYGYTFGSGTRLTVV.

The chain links TRBV19 to TRBJ2-4, with 8 nucleotides matching TRBD1. Germline V gives CDR1 LNHDA, CDR2 SQIVND (reference sequence). V dropped 5 bases and J dropped 6; count of bases not matched to a gene: 9. The CDR3 runs to 15 residues. CDR3 sequence reads: CASSVGQGRGNIQYF. The CDR3 DNA reads TGTGCCAGTAGTGTCGGACAGGGTAGGGGAAACATTCAGTACTTC.

In this sample, this clone turned up a few times. V usage is TRBV7-2 and J usage is TRBJ1-1; 10 bases match TRBD1. The V segment lost 0 bases and the J segment 4 bases; nucleotides outside the gene matches: 5. Germline V gives CDR1 SGHTA, CDR2 FQGNSA. The CDR3 is 16 amino acids. The CDR3: CASSLAKTGGVTEAFF. In DNA, the CDR3 is TGTGCCAGCAGCTTAGCGAAGACAGGGGGCGTCACTGAAGCTTTCTTT.

The chain uses TRBV5-8 and TRBJ1-1; D is unclear. Germline V lookup: CDR1 SGHTS, CDR2 YDEGEE. This CDR3 contains 15 residues. V lost 3 bases, J lost 4 bases, and 16 bases lay in between. The CDR3 spells CASSYSPEGRTEAFF. Here the CDR3 DNA reads TGTGCCAGCAGCTACTCCCCAGAGGGTCGCACTGAAGCTTTCTTT.

The chain couples TRBV2 to TRBJ2-7, with 10 bases identical to TRBD1. V lost 5 bases to trimming and J lost 3 bases; unmatched junction nucleotides: 4. This CDR3 region has 14 residues. The germline gives CDR1 SNHLY, CDR2 FYNNEI. CDR3 amino acids: CASSHRDRGYEQYF. In nucleotides, the CDR3 is TGTGCCAGCAGTCACCGGGACAGGGGCTACGAGCAGTACTTC.

This rearrangement joins TRBV6-5 to TRBJ1-1; 7 bases fit TRBD1. CDR1 MNHEY and CDR2 SVGAGI come from the germline V gene. The CDR3 totals 15 residues. V shed 6 bases, J shed 5 bases, and the junction held 12 bases outside the gene matches. The CDR3 spells CASRLLQGLHTEAFF. In DNA, the CDR3 is TGTGCCAGCAGGTTGTTACAGGGGCTGCATACTGAAGCTTTCTTT.

The V gene is TRBV27, the J gene TRBJ2-5; D might be TRBD1 (6 bases). Germline V CDR1 and CDR2: MNHEY, SMNVEV (reference sequence). The V gene lost 6 bases and the J gene lost 7 bases, with 9 bases spanning the gap. The CDR3 sequence is 11 residues long. CDR3 residues: CASRGARTQYF. The CDR3 DNA follows: TGTGCCAGCAGGGGGGCACGGACCCAGTACTTC.

The gene calls are TRBV19 and TRBJ1-1; D unclear. Trimming cost V 6 bases and J 1 base, with 15 bases left between them. The germline gives CDR1 LNHDA, CDR2 SQIVND (reference sequence). The CDR3 runs 15 residues. For the CDR3, the DNA is TGTGCCAGTAGGAGTGGAGTCCAAAGGAACACTGAAGCTTTCTTT. Its protein is CASRSGVQRNTEAFF. Variable domain in full (rest from reference TRBV19 and TRBJ1-1): DGGITQSPKYLFRKEGQNVTLSCEQNLNHDAMYWYRQDPGQGLRLIYYSQIVNDFQKGDIAEGYSVSREKKESFPLTVTSAQKNPTAFYLCASRSGVQRNTEAFFGQGTRLTVV.

The chain joins TRBV5-1 to TRBJ1-4, with 10 bases aligning to TRBD1. V gave up 1 base and J gave up 8 bases; unmatched junction bases: 5. This CDR3 is 15 amino acids long. Germline CDR1 SGHRS, CDR2 YFSETQ. In DNA, the CDR3 is TGCGCCAGCAGCTTGCCCGGGACAGGGGACGAAAAACTGTTTTTT. Protein product: CASSLPGTGDEKLFF.

The rearrangement joins TRBV24-1 to TRBJ2-5, with 8 bases that match TRBD2. The V gene's germline CDR1 is KGHDR and CDR2 SFDVKD. The CDR3 loop spans 15 amino acids. Germline trimming cut 1 base from V and 3 bases from J; bases unmatched to any gene: 3. In DNA, the CDR3 is TGTGCCACCAGTGATTTCCCGGGGGGGAAAGAGACCCAGTACTTC. The encoded protein is CATSDFPGGKETQYF.

The chain combines TRBV27 with TRBJ2-7; the D is unclear. Trimming removed 0 bases from V and 0 bases from J, with 6 bases in between. CDR1 MNHEY and CDR2 SMNVEV come from the germline V gene (reference sequence). The CDR3 loop spans 14 amino acids. CDR3 protein: CASSLSRSSYEQYF. The CDR3 DNA reads as TGTGCCAGCAGTTTATCTAGGAGCTCCTACGAGCAGTACTTC.

This clone showed up just once. The genes are TRBV29-1 and TRBJ1-3; 9 positions agree with TRBD1. V gave up 7 bases and J gave up 0 bases; unmatched junction bases: 4. There are 14 residues in the CDR3. CDR1 SQVTM and CDR2 ANQGSEA come from the germline V gene. The CDR3 region is CSAWTGVSGNTIYF. CDR3 coding DNA: TGCAGCGCCTGGACAGGGGTCTCTGGAAACACCATATATTTT.